The 8 T cell receptor beta chains presented below share a single source sample, sequenced in a study of identical twins. Each CDR3 protein is one row after TCRdb ran MiXCR on the 5' RACE reads. Among roughly 350,000 distinct CDR3 sequences listed, roughly 9% were seen once. Sequencing was done on a sample of naive T cells sorted from blood. These receptors all stem from a woman aged 50 to 60 in good health.

This clonotype was seen only a few times. J is TRBJ2-7 and V is TRBV20-1; a possible D gene is TRBD2 (5 bases). CDR1 DFQATT and CDR2 SNEGSKA come from the germline V gene (reference sequence). Trimming shortened V by 5 bases and J by 0 bases, and 14 bases separated the two germline ends. This CDR3 is built from 14 residues. CDR3 nucleotides: TGCAGTGCTTCCGACTACCGCAGCTCCTACGAGCAGTACGTC. Translated, it gives CSASDYRSSYEQYV.

V is TRBV12-3 or TRBV12-4 and J is TRBJ2-1; D unclear. The CDR3 extends over 12 amino acids. V was cut by 2 bases and J by 13 bases, with 12 bases left in between. The chain's CDR3 is CASSLSALEQFF. The CDR3 DNA follows: TGTGCCAGCAGTTTATCAGCCTTAGAACAGTTCTTC.

This clonotype was counted only a few times. The chain couples TRBV12-5 to TRBJ2-1, with TRBD2 matching over 13 bases. The CDR3 totals 14 residues. V gave up 5 bases and J gave up 9 bases; unmatched junction bases: 4. Germline CDR1 and CDR2: LGHNT and FRNRAP. CDR3 coding DNA: TGTGCTAGTGGTGGACTAGCGGGAGTAGGTGAGCAGTTCTTC. Translated, it gives CASGGLAGVGEQFF.

The chain uses TRBV12-3 or TRBV12-4 and TRBJ2-3, with TRBD2 identical over 9 bases. CDR3 length: 15 amino acids. The trim removed 7 bases at V and 6 bases at J, leaving 11 bases unmatched. CDR3 region: CASIPGLARWDTQYF. The CDR3 coding sequence is TGTGCCAGCATCCCCGGACTAGCGCGTTGGGATACGCAGTATTTT.

The table lists this clonotype with many counts. The genes are TRBV5-1 and TRBJ1-4; D is undetermined. This CDR3 comprises 14 residues. Trimming shortened V by 4 bases and J by 0 bases, and 7 bases separated the two germline ends. Germline V gene sequence: CDR1 SGHRS, CDR2 YFSETQ. CDR3: CASSGDTTNEKLFF. DNA for the CDR3: TGCGCCAGCAGCGGTGATACAACTAATGAAAAACTGTTTTTT.

This chain uses TRBV5-1 with TRBJ2-7; 8 nucleotides line up with TRBD2. V shed 2 bases and J 6 bases; nucleotides not matched to a gene: 4. CDR3 length equals 13 residues. Germline values: CDR1 SGHRS, CDR2 YFSETQ. The chain's CDR3 is CASSFLAGIEQYF. Written as DNA, the CDR3 is TGCGCCAGCAGCTTTCTAGCGGGTATCGAGCAGTACTTC.

V is TRBV5-1 and J is TRBJ2-1; no reliable D call. CDR3 size: 15 residues. Germline V lookup: CDR1 SGHRS, CDR2 YFSETQ. V lost 0 bases and J lost 9, with 16 bases in between. In DNA form, the CDR3 reads TGCGCCAGCAGCTTGGAATTACCCCGGGCCTCTGAGCAGTTCTTC. Its translation: CASSLELPRASEQFF. Together with reference TRBV5-1 and TRBJ2-1, the CDR3 gives the full variable domain: KAGVTQTPRYLIKTRGQQVTLSCSPISGHRSVSWYQQTPGQGLQFLFEYFSETQRNKGNFPGRFSGRQFSNSRSEMNVSTLELGDSALYLCASSLELPRASEQFFGPGTRLTVL.

The chain is built from TRBV2 and TRBJ1-3, with no clear D. The length of the CDR3 is 15 residues. The germline V and J ends were trimmed by 1 base and 4 bases, with 11 bases remaining between them. In germline, CDR1 is SNHLY, CDR2 FYNNEI. Here the CDR3 reads CASSEGRTGGNTIYF. CDR3 coding DNA: TGTGCCAGCAGTGAAGGCAGGACTGGGGGAAACACCATATATTTT.